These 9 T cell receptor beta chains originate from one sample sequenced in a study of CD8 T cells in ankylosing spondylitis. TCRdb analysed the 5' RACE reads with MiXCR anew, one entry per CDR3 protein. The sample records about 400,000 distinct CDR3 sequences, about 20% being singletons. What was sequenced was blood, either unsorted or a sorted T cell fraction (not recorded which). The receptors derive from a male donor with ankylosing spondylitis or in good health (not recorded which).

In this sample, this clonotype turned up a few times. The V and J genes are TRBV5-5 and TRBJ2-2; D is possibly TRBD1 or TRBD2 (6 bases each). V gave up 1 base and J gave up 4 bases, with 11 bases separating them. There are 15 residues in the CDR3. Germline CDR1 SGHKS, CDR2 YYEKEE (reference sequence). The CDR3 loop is CASSLSGAGTGELFF. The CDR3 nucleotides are TGTGCCAGCAGCTTGTCGGGGGCAGGCACCGGGGAGCTGTTTTTT.

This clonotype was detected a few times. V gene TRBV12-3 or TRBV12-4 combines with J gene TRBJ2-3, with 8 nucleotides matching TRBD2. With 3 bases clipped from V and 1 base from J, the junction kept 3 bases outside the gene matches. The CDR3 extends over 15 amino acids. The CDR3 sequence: CASSFAGLGTDTQYF. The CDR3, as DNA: TGTGCCAGCAGTTTTGCGGGACTAGGCACAGATACGCAGTATTTT.

For the CDR3, the DNA is TGTGCCAGCAGTGGTGGACAGGGTGACGAGCAGTACTTC. Translated, it gives CASSGGQGDEQYF. This sequence joins TRBV2 and TRBJ2-7; 8 bases are shared with TRBD1. Germline-derived CDR1 and CDR2 are SNHLY and FYNNEI. The CDR3 totals 13 residues. V shed 4 bases and J 5 bases; nucleotides not matched to a gene: 4.

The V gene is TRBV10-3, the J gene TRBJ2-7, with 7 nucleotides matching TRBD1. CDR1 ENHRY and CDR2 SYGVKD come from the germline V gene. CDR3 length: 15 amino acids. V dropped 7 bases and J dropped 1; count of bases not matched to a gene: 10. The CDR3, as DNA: TGTGCCATCACCGTTGCCCGGACAGGATCCTACGAGCAGTACTTC. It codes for CAITVARTGSYEQYF.

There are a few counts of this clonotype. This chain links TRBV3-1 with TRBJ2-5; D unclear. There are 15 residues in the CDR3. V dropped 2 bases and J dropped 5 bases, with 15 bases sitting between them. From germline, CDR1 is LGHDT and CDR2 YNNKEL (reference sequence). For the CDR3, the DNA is TGTGCCAGCAGCCAAAGGGCGACGGTGGGGGAGACCCAGTACTTC. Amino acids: CASSQRATVGETQYF.

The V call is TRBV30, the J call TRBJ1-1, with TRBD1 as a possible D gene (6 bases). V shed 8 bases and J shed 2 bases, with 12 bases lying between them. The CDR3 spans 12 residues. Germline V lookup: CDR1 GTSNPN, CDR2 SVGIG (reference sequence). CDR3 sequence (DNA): TGTGCCGCTGTACAGGGAAACACTGAAGCTTTCTTT. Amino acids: CAAVQGNTEAFF. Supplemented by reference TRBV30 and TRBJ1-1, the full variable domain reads SQTIHQWPATLVQPVGSPLSLECTVEGTSNPNLYWYRQAAGRGLQLLFYSVGIGQISSEVPQNLSASRPQDRQFILSSKKLLLSDSGFYLCAAVQGNTEAFFGQGTRLTVV.

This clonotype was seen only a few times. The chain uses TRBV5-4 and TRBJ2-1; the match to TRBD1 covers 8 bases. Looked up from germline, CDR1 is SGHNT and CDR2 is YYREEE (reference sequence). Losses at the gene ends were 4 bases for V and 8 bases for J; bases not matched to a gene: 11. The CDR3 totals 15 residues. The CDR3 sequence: CASSRPGQVVDEQFF. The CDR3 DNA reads TGTGCCAGCAGCAGGCCGGGACAGGTTGTCGATGAGCAGTTCTTC.

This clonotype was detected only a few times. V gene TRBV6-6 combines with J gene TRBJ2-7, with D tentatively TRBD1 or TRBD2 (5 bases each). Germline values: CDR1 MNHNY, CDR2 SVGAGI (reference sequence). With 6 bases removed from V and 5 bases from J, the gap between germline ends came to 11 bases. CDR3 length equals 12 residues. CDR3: CASSGTPNEQYF. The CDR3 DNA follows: TGTGCCAGCAGCGGGACCCCCAACGAGCAGTACTTC.

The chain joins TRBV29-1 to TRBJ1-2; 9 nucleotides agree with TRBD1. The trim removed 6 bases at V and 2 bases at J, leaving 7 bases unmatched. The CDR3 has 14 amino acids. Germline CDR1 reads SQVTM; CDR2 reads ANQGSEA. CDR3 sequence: CSVVLDRGNYGYTF. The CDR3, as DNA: TGCAGCGTAGTCCTGGACAGGGGCAACTATGGCTACACCTTC.